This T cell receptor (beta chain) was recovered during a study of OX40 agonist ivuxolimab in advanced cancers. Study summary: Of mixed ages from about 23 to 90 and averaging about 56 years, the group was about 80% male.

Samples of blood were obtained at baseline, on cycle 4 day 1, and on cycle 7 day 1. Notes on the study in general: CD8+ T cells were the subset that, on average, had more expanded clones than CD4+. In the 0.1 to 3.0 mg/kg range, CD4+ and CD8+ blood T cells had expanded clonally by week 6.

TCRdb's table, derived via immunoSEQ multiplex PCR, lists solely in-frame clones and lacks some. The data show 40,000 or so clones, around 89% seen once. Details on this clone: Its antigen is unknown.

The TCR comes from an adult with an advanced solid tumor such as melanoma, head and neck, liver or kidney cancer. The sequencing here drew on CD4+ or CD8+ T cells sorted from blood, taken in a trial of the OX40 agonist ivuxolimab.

The CDR3 reads CASSLIANTGELFF. The CDR3 DNA follows: TGTGCCAGCAGTTTGATAGCGAACACCGGGGAGCTGTTTTTT. The rearrangement uses TRBV28 and TRBJ2-2; D is uncertain. CDR3 length: 14 amino acids. With 3 bases removed from V and 0 bases from J, the gap between germline ends came to 5 bases. Germline CDR1 MDHEN, CDR2 SYDVKM.